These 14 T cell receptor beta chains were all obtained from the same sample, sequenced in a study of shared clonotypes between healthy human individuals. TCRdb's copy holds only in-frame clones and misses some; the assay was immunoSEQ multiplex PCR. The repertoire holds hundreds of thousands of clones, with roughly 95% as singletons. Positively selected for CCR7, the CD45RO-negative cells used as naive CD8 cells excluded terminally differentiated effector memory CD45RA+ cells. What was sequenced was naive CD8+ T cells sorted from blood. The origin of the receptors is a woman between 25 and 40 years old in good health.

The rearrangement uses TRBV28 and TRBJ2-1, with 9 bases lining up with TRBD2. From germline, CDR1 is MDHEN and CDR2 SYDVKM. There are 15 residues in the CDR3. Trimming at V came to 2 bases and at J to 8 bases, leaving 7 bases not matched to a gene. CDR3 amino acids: CASSLEAGGPDEQFF. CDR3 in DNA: TGTGCCAGCAGTTTAGAGGCGGGAGGGCCCGATGAGCAGTTCTTC.

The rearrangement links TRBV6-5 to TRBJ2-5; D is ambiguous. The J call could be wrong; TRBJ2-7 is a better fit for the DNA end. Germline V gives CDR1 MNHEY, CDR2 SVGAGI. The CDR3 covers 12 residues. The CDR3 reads CASSRNYVEQYF. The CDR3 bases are TGTGCCAGCAGTCGAAACTACGTCGAGCAGTACTTC.

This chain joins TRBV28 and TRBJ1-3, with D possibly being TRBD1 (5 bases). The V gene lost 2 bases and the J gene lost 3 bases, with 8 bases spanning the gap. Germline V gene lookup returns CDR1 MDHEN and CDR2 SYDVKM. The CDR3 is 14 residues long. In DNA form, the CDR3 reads TGTGCCAGCAGTTTAACTGGGGGTGGAAACACCATATATTTT. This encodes CASSLTGGGNTIYF.

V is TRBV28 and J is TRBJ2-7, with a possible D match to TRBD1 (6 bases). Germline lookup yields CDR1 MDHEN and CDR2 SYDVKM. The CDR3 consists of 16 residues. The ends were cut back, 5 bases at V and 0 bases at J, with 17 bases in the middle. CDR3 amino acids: CASSPPDRRFSYEQYF. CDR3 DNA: TGTGCCAGCAGTCCACCGGACAGAAGATTCTCCTACGAGCAGTACTTC.

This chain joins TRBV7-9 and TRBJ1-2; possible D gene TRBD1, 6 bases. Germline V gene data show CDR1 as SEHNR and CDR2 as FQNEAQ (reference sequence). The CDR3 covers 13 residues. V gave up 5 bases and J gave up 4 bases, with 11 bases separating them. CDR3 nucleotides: TGTGCCAGCAGCGCCGGGACACCCTATGGCTACACCTTC. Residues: CASSAGTPYGYTF.

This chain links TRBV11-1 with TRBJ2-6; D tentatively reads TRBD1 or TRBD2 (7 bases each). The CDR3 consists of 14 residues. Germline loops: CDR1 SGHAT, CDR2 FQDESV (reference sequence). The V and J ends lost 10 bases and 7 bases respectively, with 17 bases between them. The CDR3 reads CATGGGIPANVLTF. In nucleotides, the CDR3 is TGTGCCACAGGGGGGGGAATACCTGCCAACGTCCTGACTTTC.

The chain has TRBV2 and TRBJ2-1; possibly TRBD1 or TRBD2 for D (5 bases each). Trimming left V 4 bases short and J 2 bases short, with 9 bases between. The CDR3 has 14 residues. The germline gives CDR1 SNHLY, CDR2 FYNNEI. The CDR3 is CASSAWGTYNEQFF. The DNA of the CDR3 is TGTGCCAGCAGTGCGTGGGGGACCTACAATGAGCAGTTCTTC.

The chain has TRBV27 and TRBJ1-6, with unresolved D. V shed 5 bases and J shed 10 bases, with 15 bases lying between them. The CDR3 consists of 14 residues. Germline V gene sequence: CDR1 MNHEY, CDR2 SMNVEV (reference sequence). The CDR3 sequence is CASSLDRVRSPLHF. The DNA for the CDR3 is TGTGCCAGCAGTCTGGATAGGGTGCGGTCACCCCTCCACTTT.

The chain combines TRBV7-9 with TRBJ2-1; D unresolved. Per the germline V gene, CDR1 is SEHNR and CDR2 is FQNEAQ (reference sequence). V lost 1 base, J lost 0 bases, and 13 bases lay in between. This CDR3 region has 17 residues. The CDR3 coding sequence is TGTGCCAGCAGCTTAGGGTGGGTGGCGGACTCCTACAATGAGCAGTTCTTC. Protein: CASSLGWVADSYNEQFF.

The CDR3 loop reads CASSQDGTRSYEQYF. CDR3 DNA: TGCGCCAGCAGCCAAGACGGGACTAGAAGTTACGAGCAGTACTTC. The chain links TRBV4-1 to TRBJ2-7; TRBD2 aligns across 8 bases. The germline CDR1 and CDR2 sequences are MGHRA and YSYEKL. The CDR3 is 15 amino acids. V was clipped by 0 bases and J by 4 bases; unmatched bases: 5.

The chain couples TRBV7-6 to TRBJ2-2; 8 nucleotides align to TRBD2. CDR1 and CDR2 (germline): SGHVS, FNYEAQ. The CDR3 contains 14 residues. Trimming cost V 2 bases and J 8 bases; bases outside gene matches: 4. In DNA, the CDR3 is TGTGCCAGCAGCTTAATCTCGGGAGGGGGGGAGCTGTTTTTT. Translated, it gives CASSLISGGGELFF.

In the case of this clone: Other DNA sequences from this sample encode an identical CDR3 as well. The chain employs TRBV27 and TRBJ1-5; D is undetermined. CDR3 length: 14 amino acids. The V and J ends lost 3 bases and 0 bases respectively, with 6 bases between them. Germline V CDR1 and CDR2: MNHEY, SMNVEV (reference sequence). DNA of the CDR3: TGTGCCAGCAGTTTCGCAGATAGCAATCAGCCCCAGCATTTT. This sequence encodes CASSFADSNQPQHF.

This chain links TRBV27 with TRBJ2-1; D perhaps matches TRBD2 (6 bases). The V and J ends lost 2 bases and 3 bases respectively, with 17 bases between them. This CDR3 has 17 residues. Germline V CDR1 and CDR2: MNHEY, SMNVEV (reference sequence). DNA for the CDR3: TGTGCCAGCAGTTTAACCCTTAGCGGTTCCATCTACAATGAGCAGTTCTTC. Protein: CASSLTLSGSIYNEQFF.

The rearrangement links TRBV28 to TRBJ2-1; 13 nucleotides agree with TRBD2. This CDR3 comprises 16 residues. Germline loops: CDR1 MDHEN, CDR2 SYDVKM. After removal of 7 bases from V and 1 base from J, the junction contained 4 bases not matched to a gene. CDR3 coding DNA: TGTGCCAGCACCATACTAGCGGGAGGGTCCTACAATGAGCAGTTCTTC. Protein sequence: CASTILAGGSYNEQFF.